Sequencing of this T cell receptor beta chain was carried out in a study of control samples from healthy donors and cancer patients. V was pared by 3 bases and J by 11 bases, with 7 bases between. The CDR3 sequence is 10 residues long. Germline V CDR1 and CDR2: SNHLY, FYNNEI. Method: immunoSEQ multiplex PCR; TCRdb's copy keeps in-frame clones and lacks some. The sample carries some 100,000 clones, about 92% recorded once. Material: blood. The J gene is TRBJ1-1, the V gene TRBV2; maybe TRBD1 (6 bases). The receptor comes from a young man in good health. The CDR3 spells CASSDGGAFF. In nucleotides, the CDR3 is TGTGCCAGCAGTGACGGGGGCGCTTTCTTT.